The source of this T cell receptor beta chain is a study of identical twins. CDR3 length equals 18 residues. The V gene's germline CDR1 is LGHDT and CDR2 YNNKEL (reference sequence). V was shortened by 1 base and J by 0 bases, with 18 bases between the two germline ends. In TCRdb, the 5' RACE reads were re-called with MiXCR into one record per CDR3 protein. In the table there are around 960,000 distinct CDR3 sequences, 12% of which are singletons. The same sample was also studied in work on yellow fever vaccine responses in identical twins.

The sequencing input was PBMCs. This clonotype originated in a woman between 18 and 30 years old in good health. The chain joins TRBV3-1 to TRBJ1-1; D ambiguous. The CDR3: CASSQALDSRAMNTEAFF. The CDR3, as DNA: TGTGCCAGCAGCCAAGCCCTGGACTCCCGGGCAATGAACACTGAAGCTTTCTTT.